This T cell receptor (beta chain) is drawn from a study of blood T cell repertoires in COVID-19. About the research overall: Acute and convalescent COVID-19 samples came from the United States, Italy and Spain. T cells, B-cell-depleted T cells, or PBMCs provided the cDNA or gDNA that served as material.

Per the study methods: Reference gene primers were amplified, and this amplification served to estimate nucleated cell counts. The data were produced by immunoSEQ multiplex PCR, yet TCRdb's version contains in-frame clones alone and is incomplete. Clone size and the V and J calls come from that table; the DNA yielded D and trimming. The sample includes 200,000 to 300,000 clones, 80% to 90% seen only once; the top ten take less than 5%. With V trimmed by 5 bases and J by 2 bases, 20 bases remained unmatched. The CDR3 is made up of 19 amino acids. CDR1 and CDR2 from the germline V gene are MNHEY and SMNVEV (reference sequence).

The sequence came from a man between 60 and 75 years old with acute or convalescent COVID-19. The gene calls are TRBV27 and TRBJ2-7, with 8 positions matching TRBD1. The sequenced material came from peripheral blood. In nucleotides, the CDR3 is TGTGCCAGCAGTCGTCCACCGGGACAGGCCCCAGGGTCCCCCTACGAGCAGTACTTC. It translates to CASSRPPGQAPGSPYEQYF.